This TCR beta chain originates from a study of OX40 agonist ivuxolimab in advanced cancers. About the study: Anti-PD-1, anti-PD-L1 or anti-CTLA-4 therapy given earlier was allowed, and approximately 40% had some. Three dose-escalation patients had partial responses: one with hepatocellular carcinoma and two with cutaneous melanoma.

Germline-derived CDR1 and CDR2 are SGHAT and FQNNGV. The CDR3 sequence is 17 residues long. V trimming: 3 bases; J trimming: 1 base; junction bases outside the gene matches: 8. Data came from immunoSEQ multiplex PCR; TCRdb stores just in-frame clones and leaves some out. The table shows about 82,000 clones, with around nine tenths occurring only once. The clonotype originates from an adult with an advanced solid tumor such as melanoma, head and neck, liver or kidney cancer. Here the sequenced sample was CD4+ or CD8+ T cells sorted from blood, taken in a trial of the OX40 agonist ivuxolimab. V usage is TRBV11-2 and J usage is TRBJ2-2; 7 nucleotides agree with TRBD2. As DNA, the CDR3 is TGTGCCAGCAGCTTTCGTTCAGCGGGGAAGAACACCGGGGAGCTGTTTTTT. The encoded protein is CASSFRSAGKNTGELFF.